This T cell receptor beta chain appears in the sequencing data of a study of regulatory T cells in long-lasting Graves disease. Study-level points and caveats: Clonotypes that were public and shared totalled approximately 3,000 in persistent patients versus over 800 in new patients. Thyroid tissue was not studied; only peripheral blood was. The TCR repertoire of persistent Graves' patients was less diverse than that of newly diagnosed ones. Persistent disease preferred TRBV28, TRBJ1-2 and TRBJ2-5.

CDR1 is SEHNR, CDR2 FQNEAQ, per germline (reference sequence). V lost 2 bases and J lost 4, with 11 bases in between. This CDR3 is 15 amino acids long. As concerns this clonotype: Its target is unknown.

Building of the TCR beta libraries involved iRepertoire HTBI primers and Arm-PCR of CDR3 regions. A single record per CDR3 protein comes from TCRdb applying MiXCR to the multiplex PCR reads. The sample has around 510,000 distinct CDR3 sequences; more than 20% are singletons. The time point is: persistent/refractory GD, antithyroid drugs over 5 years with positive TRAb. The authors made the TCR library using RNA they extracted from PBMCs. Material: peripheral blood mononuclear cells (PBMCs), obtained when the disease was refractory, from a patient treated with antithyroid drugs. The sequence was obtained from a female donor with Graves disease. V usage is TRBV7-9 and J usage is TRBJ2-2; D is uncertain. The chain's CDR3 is CASSLQGISTGELFF. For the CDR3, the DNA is TGTGCCAGCAGCTTACAAGGGATAAGCACCGGGGAGCTGTTTTTT.